This entry describes one T cell receptor (beta chain). Its cognate antigen is unknown. This sample was taken from a study of cytomegalovirus exposure and HLA in healthy donors. Findings and limits, study-wide: In a later analysis, TCR association rates varied by HLA locus: DRB1 most, HLA-C fewest. Apparent HLA restriction characterized most CMV-associated TCR beta chains in a later analysis.

Though probably carrying unrecorded immune exposures, donors were nominally healthy at sampling. 13 Jbeta primers and 60 Vbeta primers were used for the PCR. Sequencing used immunoSEQ multiplex PCR; TCRdb keeps in-frame clones, though not all of them. The sample data list approximately 140,000 clones. The germline CDR1 and CDR2 sequences are SGDLS and YYNGEE. The V end was cut by 0 bases, the J end by 5 bases, with 15 bases between. The CDR3 runs to 15 residues. The sequencing input was PBMCs. The clonotype was recovered from a woman aged 40 to 50 in good health and CMV-seronegative. V is TRBV9 and J is TRBJ2-7; a weak D match, TRBD1 (5 bases). The CDR3 coding sequence is TGTGCCAGCAGCGTAGAAGGGGCCAACCCCAACGAGCAGTACTTC. It translates to CASSVEGANPNEQYF.